These 11 T cell receptor beta chains originate from one sample sequenced in a study of blood T cell repertoires in COVID-19. Data came from immunoSEQ multiplex PCR; TCRdb stores just in-frame clones and leaves some out. The sample lists approximately 160,000 clones, approximately 87% seen once, with about 4.6% in the top ten. Sequences were obtained from PBMCs or T cells enriched from blood (not recorded which). Every receptor here comes from a woman aged 45-59 years who had recovered from COVID-19.

J is TRBJ2-5 and V is TRBV5-1; D is ambiguous. Germline lookup yields CDR1 SGHRS and CDR2 YFSETQ. Trimming cost V 0 bases and J 1 base, with 10 bases left between them. This CDR3 is built from 15 residues. DNA of the CDR3: TGCGCCAGCAGCTTGGACGCAGCGACCCAAGAGACCCAGTACTTC. Translated, it gives CASSLDAATQETQYF.

V usage is TRBV28 and J usage is TRBJ2-5; TRBD2 agrees at 7 bases. The CDR3 runs 14 residues. Germline CDR1 reads MDHEN; CDR2 reads SYDVKM. V trimming: 6 bases; J trimming: 2 bases; junction bases outside the gene matches: 6. As DNA, the CDR3 is TGTGCCAGCAGCCCCAGACTAGCTCAAGAGACCCAGTACTTC. It encodes CASSPRLAQETQYF.

The chain employs TRBV7-3 and TRBJ2-3, with TRBD2 identical over 10 bases. Germline V CDR1 and CDR2: SGHTA, FQGTGA. V shed 5 bases and J 7 bases; nucleotides not matched to a gene: 6. This CDR3 comprises 14 residues. CDR3 nucleotide sequence: TGTGCCAGCAGCCTCCTAGCGGGGGAAAATACGCAGTATTTT. Amino acid sequence: CASSLLAGENTQYF.

The chain employs TRBV7-3 and TRBJ1-5; D is uncertain. This CDR3 spans 13 amino acids. Per germline, CDR1 SGHTA and CDR2 FQGTGA. V shed 8 bases and J shed 3 bases, with 11 bases lying between them. CDR3 sequence reads: CASRSESNQPQHF. CDR3 DNA sequence: TGTGCCAGCCGTTCGGAGTCCAATCAGCCCCAGCATTTT.

The chain combines TRBV7-3 with TRBJ2-6, with D uncertain. The V end was cut by 4 bases, the J end by 0 bases, with 13 bases between. The CDR3 length is 17 residues. Germline CDR1 SGHTA, CDR2 FQGTGA. CDR3 sequence reads: CASSSAGLSSGANVLTF. CDR3 DNA sequence: TGTGCCAGCAGCTCAGCAGGTTTATCCTCTGGGGCCAACGTCCTGACTTTC.

This clone was counted only a few times. V usage is TRBV7-2 and J usage is TRBJ2-3; D is possibly TRBD1 (5 bases). CDR1 is SGHTA, CDR2 FQGNSA, per germline. V was clipped by 6 bases and J by 6 bases, with 19 bases between them. The CDR3 runs 15 residues. CDR3 DNA sequence: TGTGCCAGCAGTCCATTCCCCAGGGCCCGGGATACGCAGTATTTT. Translation gives CASSPFPRARDTQYF.

This chain connects TRBV11-2 to TRBJ2-5; 8 bases line up with TRBD2. The J segment lost 5 bases and the V segment lost 6 bases, leaving 8 bases of the junction unmatched. Germline values: CDR1 SGHAT, CDR2 FQNNGV. The CDR3 runs to 14 residues. CDR3 protein: CASRPPGRGETQYF. The CDR3 bases are TGTGCCAGCAGGCCTCCCGGGAGGGGGGAGACCCAGTACTTC.

The chain uses TRBV29-1 and TRBJ1-1; possibly TRBD1 for D (5 bases). CDR3 size: 13 residues. V was cut by 5 bases and J by 6 bases, with 16 bases left in between. CDR1 and CDR2 from the germline V gene are SQVTM and ANQGSEA. CDR3: CSVSADSWSEAFF. The DNA of the CDR3 is TGCAGCGTTTCCGCCGACAGTTGGTCTGAAGCTTTCTTT.

In DNA, the CDR3 is TGTGCCAGCAGCCAAGATTTACGGGGCTCCTACGAGCAGTACGTC. Translation: CASSQDLRGSYEQYV. The chain employs TRBV4-2 and TRBJ2-7, with D possibly matching TRBD2 (5 bases). CDR3 length: 15 residues. With 0 bases removed from V and 0 bases from J, the gap between germline ends came to 9 bases. Germline CDR1 and CDR2: LGHNA and YNFKEQ.

This clone was detected once. The rearrangement uses TRBV11-2 and TRBJ2-3; no clear D. The CDR3 length is 13 residues. In germline, CDR1 is SGHAT, CDR2 FQNNGV. V lost 0 bases to trimming and J lost 11 bases, with 12 bases between them. CDR3 nucleotides: TGTGCCAGCAGCTTAGACGGTAGCTTGGGGCAGTATTTT. Its protein product is CASSLDGSLGQYF.

The gene calls are TRBV7-8 and TRBJ2-1; 7 bases are a match to TRBD2. The germline CDR1 and CDR2 sequences are SGHVS and FQNEAQ. This CDR3 is built from 15 residues. The V segment lost 1 base and the J segment 5 bases; nucleotides outside the gene matches: 5. The CDR3 sequence is CASSLGPGGNNEQFF. In DNA, the CDR3 is TGTGCCAGCAGCTTAGGTCCCGGGGGGAACAATGAGCAGTTCTTC.